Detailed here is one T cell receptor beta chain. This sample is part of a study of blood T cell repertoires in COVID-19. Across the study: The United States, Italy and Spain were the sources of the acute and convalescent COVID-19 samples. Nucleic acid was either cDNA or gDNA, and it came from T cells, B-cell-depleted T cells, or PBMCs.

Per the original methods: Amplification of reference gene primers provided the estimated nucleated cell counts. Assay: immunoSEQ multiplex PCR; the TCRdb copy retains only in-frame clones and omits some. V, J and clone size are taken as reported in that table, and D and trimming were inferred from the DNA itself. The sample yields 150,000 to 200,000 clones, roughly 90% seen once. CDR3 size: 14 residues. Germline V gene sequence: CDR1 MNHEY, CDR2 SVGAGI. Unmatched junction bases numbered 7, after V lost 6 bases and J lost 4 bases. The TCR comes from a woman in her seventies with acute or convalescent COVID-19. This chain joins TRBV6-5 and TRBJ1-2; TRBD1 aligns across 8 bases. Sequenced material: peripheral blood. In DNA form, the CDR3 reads TGTGCCAGCAGCAAACAGACAGGGGCCTATGGCTACACCTTC. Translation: CASSKQTGAYGYTF.